The 4 T cell receptor beta chains listed next were all sequenced from one sample in a study of PD-1 blockade in mismatch repair-deficient tumors. Generated by immunoSEQ multiplex PCR, the TCRdb table keeps only in-frame clones and is missing some. The data show 35,000 to 40,000 clones, with about 85% seen just once and 22% held by the top ten. The material sequenced was peripheral blood, taken 4 weeks after starting pembrolizumab. Source of these receptors: an adult with mismatch repair-deficient cancer.

The chain is built from TRBV11-3 and TRBJ2-5; no firm D call. The CDR3 extends over 15 amino acids. CDR1 and CDR2 from the germline V gene are SGHNT and YENEEA. The V and J ends lost 4 bases and 2 bases respectively, with 14 bases between them. The CDR3: CASSSTSAVQETQYF. CDR3 nucleotides: TGTGCCAGCAGCTCCACGTCTGCGGTTCAAGAGACCCAGTACTTC.

The sample holds a few counts of this clone. This rearrangement joins TRBV11-2 to TRBJ1-1; weak D call: TRBD1 (6 bases). The CDR3 totals 15 residues. Trimming took 3 bases from V and 6 from J, leaving 17 bases between them. Germline CDR1 is SGHAT and CDR2 is FQNNGV. CDR3 nucleotides: TGTGCCAGCAGCTTTCTAGCCGGAGGGGGATCTGAAGCTTTCTTT. Translation: CASSFLAGGGSEAFF.

The chain has TRBV4-3 and TRBJ1-2; D remains ambiguous. Germline assignment: CDR1 LGHNA and CDR2 YSLEER. CDR3 length equals 16 residues. Trimming shortened V by 1 base and J by 5 bases, and 17 bases separated the two germline ends. The CDR3 DNA reads as TGCGCCAGCAGCCAAGCCCTCGGGCCCGAAGCTTATGGCTACACCTTC. This sequence encodes CASSQALGPEAYGYTF.

V and J are TRBV12-5 and TRBJ2-3; perhaps TRBD2 as D (5 bases). V was pared by 2 bases and J by 3 bases, with 9 bases between. CDR1 and CDR2 from the germline V gene are LGHNT and FRNRAP. This CDR3 has 14 amino acids. CDR3 bases: TGTGCTAGTGGTTTGCCTCGGGGTACAGATACGCAGTATTTT. The encoded protein is CASGLPRGTDTQYF.